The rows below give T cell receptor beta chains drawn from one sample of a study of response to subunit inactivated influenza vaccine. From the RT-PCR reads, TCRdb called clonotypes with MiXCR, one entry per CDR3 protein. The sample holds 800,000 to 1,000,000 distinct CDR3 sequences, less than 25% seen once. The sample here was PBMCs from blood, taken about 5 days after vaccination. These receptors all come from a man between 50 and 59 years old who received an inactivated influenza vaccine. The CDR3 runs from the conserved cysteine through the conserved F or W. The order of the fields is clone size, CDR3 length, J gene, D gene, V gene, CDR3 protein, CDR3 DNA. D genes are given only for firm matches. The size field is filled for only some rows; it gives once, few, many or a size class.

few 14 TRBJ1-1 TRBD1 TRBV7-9 CASSPRGQGTEAFF TGTGCCAGCAGCCCTCGGGGACAGGGCACTGAAGCTTTCTTT
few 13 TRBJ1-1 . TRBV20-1 CSALGPPNTEAFF TGCAGTGCTTTGGGACCTCCAAACACTGAAGCTTTCTTT
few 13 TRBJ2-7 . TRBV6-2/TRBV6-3 CASKLGSLYEQYF TGTGCCAGCAAATTAGGGTCGCTGTACGAGCAGTACTTC
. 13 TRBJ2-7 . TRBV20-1 CSARGSQGYEQYF TGCAGTGCTAGAGGAAGTCAGGGTTACGAGCAGTACTTC
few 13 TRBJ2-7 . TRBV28 CASMTRASDEQYF TGTGCCAGCATGACCCGGGCGAGCGACGAGCAGTACTTC
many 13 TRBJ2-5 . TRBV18 CASSPPEEETQYF TGTGCCAGCTCACCACCGGAAGAAGAGACCCAGTACTTC
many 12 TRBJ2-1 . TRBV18 CASSHQYNEQFF TGTGCCAGCTCACACCAGTACAATGAGCAGTTCTTC
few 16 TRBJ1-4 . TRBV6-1 CASSLDGTAAEEKLFF TGTGCCAGCAGCCTCGACGGGACTGCGGCGGAGGAAAAACTGTTTTTT
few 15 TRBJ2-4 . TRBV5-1 CASSFLDRAKNIQYF TGCGCCAGCAGCTTCCTAGACAGAGCCAAAAACATTCAGTACTTC
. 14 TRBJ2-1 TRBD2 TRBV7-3 CASSPGGVRNEQFF TGTGCCAGCAGCCCCGGGGGGGTTCGAAATGAGCAGTTCTTC
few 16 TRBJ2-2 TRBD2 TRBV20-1 CSARIQREGQAGELFF TGCAGTGCTAGAATCCAGCGGGAGGGCCAGGCCGGGGAGCTGTTTTTT
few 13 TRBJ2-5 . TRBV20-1 CSAYGSFQETQYF TGCAGTGCCTACGGGAGCTTCCAAGAGACCCAGTACTTC
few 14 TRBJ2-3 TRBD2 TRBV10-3 CAISAGGARDTQYF TGTGCCATCAGTGCGGGGGGGGCCAGGGATACGCAGTATTTT